A single sample gave rise to the 26 T cell receptor beta chains below, sequenced in a study of Ad26.COV2.S vaccination and SARS-CoV-2 variants. Treatment: some 20 received Ad26.COV2.S at low or high dose, single or two shots; several received placebo; per-sample allocation not given. On day 63 after the first injection, vaccine and placebo recipients gave samples. Here immunoSEQ multiplex PCR was the method, and the copy in TCRdb shows in-frame clones only, minus some. The table lists fewer than 800,000 clones, around 89% of them singletons. This material consisted of peripheral blood, taken in a trial of Ad26.COV2.S vaccine versus placebo. Receptors were obtained from a person between 18 and 60 years old who received the Ad26.COV2.S COVID-19 vaccine or a placebo.

J is TRBJ1-5 and V is TRBV12-5, with D hard to call. Germline values: CDR1 LGHNT, CDR2 FRNRAP. Between the trimmed V and J ends, which lost 5 bases and 7 bases, there was a span of 24 bases. The CDR3 runs to 17 residues. CDR3 DNA: TGTGCTAGTGGTACTTGCAGAGTTAGGAGGGTGGGGCAGCCCCAGCATTTT. It is translated as CASGTCRVRRVGQPQHF. The whole variable domain, remainder taken from reference TRBV12-5 and TRBJ1-5, is DARVTQTPRHKVTEMGQEVTMRCQPILGHNTVFWYRQTMMQGLELLAYFRNRAPLDDSGMPKDRFSAEMPDATLATLKIQPSEPRDSAVYFCASGTCRVRRVGQPQHFGDGTRLSIL.

The chain carries TRBV4-3 and TRBJ2-3, with D perhaps matching TRBD1 (6 bases). The CDR3 length is 13 residues. Germline assignment: CDR1 LGHNA and CDR2 YSLEER. V was pared by 0 bases and J by 8 bases, with 9 bases between. The CDR3 sequence: CASSQEGTFTQYF. As DNA, the CDR3 is TGCGCCAGCAGCCAAGAGGGGACATTTACGCAGTATTTT.

The chain has TRBV11-1 and TRBJ1-2, with D possibly matching TRBD1 (6 bases). Germline-derived CDR1 and CDR2 are SGHAT and FQDESV (reference sequence). V lost 3 bases to trimming and J lost 1 base, with 9 bases between them. This CDR3 spans 14 amino acids. The chain's CDR3 is CASSFQGYNYGYTF. CDR3 bases: TGTGCCAGCAGCTTCCAGGGGTATAACTATGGCTACACCTTC.

This sequence joins TRBV9 and TRBJ2-5; the match to TRBD2 covers 8 bases. CDR1 is SGDLS and CDR2 is YYNGEE in the germline V gene. V was clipped by 4 bases and J by 5 bases; unmatched bases: 10. The CDR3 sequence is 15 residues long. CDR3 region: CASSSWTSPGETQYF. As DNA, the CDR3 is TGTGCCAGCAGCTCATGGACTAGCCCCGGGGAGACCCAGTACTTC.

The chain recombines TRBV10-2 with TRBJ1-5; TRBD1 is a possible D gene (5 bases). Germline V gene data show CDR1 as WSHSY and CDR2 as SAAADI. The CDR3 has 14 amino acids. Trimming pared 6 bases from V and 2 bases from J, leaving 11 bases between. The CDR3 protein is CASRLGGGNQPQHF. As DNA, the CDR3 is TGCGCCAGCAGATTGGGGGGGGGCAATCAGCCCCAGCATTTT.

The V and J genes are TRBV27 and TRBJ1-2; TRBD1 matches at 9 bases. CDR3 length: 16 residues. Germline V gives CDR1 MNHEY, CDR2 SMNVEV (reference sequence). V was clipped by 5 bases and J by 5 bases; unmatched bases: 12. The chain's CDR3 is CASSPGDRAIGYGYTF. CDR3 bases: TGTGCCAGCAGTCCCGGGGACAGGGCCATAGGGTATGGCTACACCTTC.

This chain joins TRBV4-2 and TRBJ1-5; 7 bases agree with TRBD1. The V gene end was trimmed by 2 bases and the J gene end by 7 bases; junction bases not matched to a gene: 8. Germline assignment: CDR1 LGHNA and CDR2 YNFKEQ. This CDR3 is built from 15 residues. The CDR3 protein is CASSQQGDFGQPQHF. Here the CDR3 DNA reads TGTGCCAGCAGCCAACAGGGGGACTTTGGACAGCCCCAGCATTTT.

V and J are TRBV5-1 and TRBJ2-1; D may correspond to TRBD1 or TRBD2 (5 bases each). The length of the CDR3 is 15 residues. CDR1 and CDR2 from the germline V gene are SGHRS and YFSETQ. Deletions cut 5 bases from V and 0 bases from J, with 12 bases between. The CDR3 reads CASRPGDDSYNEQFF. The CDR3 nucleotides are TGCGCCAGCAGACCCGGGGACGACTCCTACAATGAGCAGTTCTTC.

The chain is built from TRBV21-1 and TRBJ1-6; the table's D call of TRBD1 was not tested on the DNA. TRBV21-1 constitutes a pseudogene. This CDR3 comprises 17 residues. Written as DNA, the CDR3 is TGTGCCAGCAGCACAGGGGTGGAGAGCTCCTATAATTCACCCCTCCACTTT. The encoded protein is CASSTGVESSYNSPLHF.

The gene calls are TRBV2 and TRBJ2-7, with D possibly TRBD1 on 6 matching bases. The CDR3 extends over 12 amino acids. Trimming cost V 6 bases and J 10 bases, with 16 bases left between them. Germline V gene lookup returns CDR1 SNHLY and CDR2 FYNNEI. CDR3 region: CASRGAPPDQYF. The CDR3 DNA reads as TGTGCCAGCAGGGGGGCTCCCCCCGATCAGTACTTC. Based on the CDR3 plus reference TRBV2 and TRBJ2-7, the full variable domain is EPEVTQTPSHQVTQMGQEVILRCVPISNHLYFYWYRQILGQKVEFLVSFYNNEISEKSEIFDDQFSVERPDGSNFTLKIRSTKLEDSAMYFCASRGAPPDQYFGPGTRLTVT.

CDR3 amino acids: CASSVRGSNTGELFF. As DNA, the CDR3 is TGTGCCAGCAGCGTAAGGGGATCGAACACCGGGGAGCTGTTTTTT. J is TRBJ2-2 and V is TRBV9, with D perhaps TRBD1 (5 bases). The CDR3 length is 15 residues. Germline loops: CDR1 SGDLS, CDR2 YYNGEE. The V and J ends lost 1 base and 0 bases respectively, with 7 bases between them.

J is TRBJ2-7 and V is TRBV10-3; no clear D. V lost 7 bases to trimming and J lost 5 bases, with 12 bases between them. The CDR3 has 12 amino acids. The germline V gene encodes CDR1 ENHRY and CDR2 SYGVKD. CDR3 in amino acids: CAIKPPGDEQYF. The CDR3 bases are TGTGCCATCAAACCCCCCGGAGACGAGCAGTACTTC.

This clone was seen only once. V usage is TRBV4-3 and J usage is TRBJ1-6; a weak D match, TRBD1 (6 bases). Per the germline V gene, CDR1 is LGHNA and CDR2 is YSLEER. V was trimmed by 0 bases and J by 8 bases, leaving 11 bases between them. The CDR3 consists of 15 residues. CDR3 residues: CASSQDRGVYSPLHF. Written as DNA, the CDR3 is TGCGCCAGCAGCCAAGATAGGGGGGTCTATTCACCCCTCCACTTT.

This chain links TRBV11-2 with TRBJ2-5; D gene uncertain. V gave up 5 bases and J gave up 4 bases, with 8 bases separating them. The CDR3 contains 12 residues. Germline V gives CDR1 SGHAT, CDR2 FQNNGV. CDR3: CASSRYSETQYF. CDR3 bases: TGTGCCAGCAGCCGTTACTCAGAGACCCAGTACTTC.

This chain joins TRBV7-2 and TRBJ1-3; no firm D call. The V gene's germline CDR1 is SGHTA and CDR2 FQGNSA. CDR3 length equals 15 residues. Trimming cost V 0 bases and J 4 bases, with 10 bases left between them. The CDR3 loop is CASSLATGFGNTIYF. As DNA, the CDR3 is TGTGCCAGCAGCTTAGCGACCGGGTTCGGAAACACCATATATTTT.

Concerning this clone itself: Other DNA sequences in the same sample also yield this CDR3. This chain links TRBV18 with TRBJ2-5; no firm D call. The germline V and J ends were trimmed by 1 base and 4 bases, with 4 bases remaining between them. Germline CDR1 and CDR2: KGHSH and LQKENI. This CDR3 spans 12 amino acids. The CDR3 spells CASSPLGETQYF. CDR3 DNA sequence: TGTGCCAGCTCACCACTGGGAGAGACCCAGTACTTC.

This rearrangement joins TRBV10-3 to TRBJ2-3; D is perhaps TRBD2 (6 bases). V lost 4 bases, J lost 10 bases, and 21 bases lay in between. The germline V gene encodes CDR1 ENHRY and CDR2 SYGVKD. The CDR3 length is 15 residues. In nucleotides, the CDR3 is TGTGCCATCAGTGCCCGGGACGGGGGATCAGGGTCGCAGTATTTT. Protein sequence: CAISARDGGSGSQYF.

This sequence joins TRBV2 and TRBJ2-6, with 9 bases identical to TRBD2. This CDR3 comprises 16 residues. Germline V gives CDR1 SNHLY, CDR2 FYNNEI. V was pared by 7 bases and J by 3 bases, with 7 bases of the junction left unmatched. This chain's CDR3 is CASTAGGSFGANVLTF. The CDR3 nucleotides are TGTGCCAGCACGGCGGGAGGGTCGTTTGGGGCCAACGTCCTGACTTTC.

The chain couples TRBV10-1 to TRBJ2-2, with TRBD2 as a possible D gene (6 bases). Looked up from germline, CDR1 is WNHNN and CDR2 is SYGVQD (reference sequence). V lost 6 bases to trimming and J lost 3 bases, with 11 bases between them. This CDR3 is built from 14 residues. The CDR3 region has the DNA TGCGCCAGCAGGAGGGAGCGGGACACCGGGGAGCTGTTTTTT. It codes for CASRRERDTGELFF.

The chain links TRBV18 to TRBJ2-5; no firm D call. Trimming left V 3 bases short and J 3 bases short, with 8 bases between. Germline V CDR1 and CDR2: KGHSH, LQKENI. The CDR3 is made up of 13 amino acids. As DNA, the CDR3 is TGTGCCAGCTCACCTCGAGAAGAAGAGACCCAGTACTTC. Its translation is CASSPREEETQYF.

The V call is TRBV7-9, the J call TRBJ2-1; no firm D call. The germline V and J ends were trimmed by 5 bases and 15 bases, with 5 bases remaining between them. The germline gives CDR1 SEHNR, CDR2 FQNEAQ (reference sequence). This CDR3 comprises 8 residues. CDR3 nucleotide sequence: TGTGCCAGCAGCCCCCTGTTCTTC. The encoded protein is CASSPLFF.

V and J are TRBV3-1 (or the pseudogene TRBV3-2) and TRBJ2-7; 11 bases are shared with TRBD1. The V segment lost 3 bases and the J segment 6 bases; nucleotides outside the gene matches: 7. Germline CDR1 LGHDT, CDR2 YNNKEL (reference sequence). This CDR3 region has 15 residues. The CDR3 reads CASSQAGTGGSEQYF. The CDR3 DNA follows: TGTGCCAGCAGCCAGGCCGGGACAGGGGGGTCCGAGCAGTACTTC.

The rearrangement uses TRBV15 and TRBJ2-5; D could derive from TRBD1 or TRBD2 (5 bases each). Trimming took off 0 bases at V and 3 bases at J, with 8 bases between the two ends. There are 14 residues in the CDR3. Per the germline V gene, CDR1 is LNHNV and CDR2 is YYDKDF (reference sequence). CDR3 residues: CATSRDQGEETQYF. CDR3 nucleotides: TGTGCCACCAGCAGAGATCAGGGAGAAGAGACCCAGTACTTC.

The chain has TRBV13 and TRBJ2-5; D is possibly TRBD1 (6 bases). V lost 0 bases and J lost 1, with 6 bases in between. Germline-derived CDR1 and CDR2 are PRHDT and FYEKMQ (reference sequence). The CDR3 spans 14 residues. The CDR3 coding sequence is TGTGCCAGCAGCTTAGGGGACAGCCAAGAGACCCAGTACTTC. Translation: CASSLGDSQETQYF.

V usage is TRBV30 and J usage is TRBJ1-1; D uncertain. Germline V gene data show CDR1 as GTSNPN and CDR2 as SVGIG (reference sequence). Trimming left V 1 base short and J 11 bases short, with 14 bases between. The CDR3 has 12 residues. The CDR3 DNA sequence: TGTGCCTGGAGTGGACAAGATTTGCTGGCTTTCTTT. It translates to CAWSGQDLLAFF.

The chain employs TRBV7-2 and TRBJ1-1; D perhaps matches TRBD1 (5 bases). The CDR3 has 13 amino acids. Germline loops: CDR1 SGHTA, CDR2 FQGNSA. Trimming stripped 4 bases from V and 0 bases from J, with 6 bases between. The chain's CDR3 is CASSSTVNTEAFF. In DNA, the CDR3 is TGTGCCAGCAGCTCGACAGTGAACACTGAAGCTTTCTTT.